Below, 32 T cell receptor beta chains from the same sample are listed, as sequenced in a study of control samples from healthy donors and cancer patients. Only in-frame clones appear in the TCRdb table, and some are missing; sequencing was by immunoSEQ multiplex PCR. The sample lists roughly 120,000 clones, 90% occurring once. Sequenced material: blood. The receptors stem from a human donor in good health. The donor label of this sample is uncertain.

This clone was observed a single time. The chain recombines TRBV5-1 with TRBJ2-2; 10 positions agree with TRBD1. Germline CDR1 reads SGHRS; CDR2 reads YFSETQ. This CDR3 spans 17 amino acids. The ends lost 4 bases at V and 7 bases at J; junction bases unmatched: 13. The CDR3 region is CASSLTKGTGADGELFF. In DNA, the CDR3 is TGCGCCAGCAGCCTGACGAAAGGGACAGGGGCGGACGGGGAGCTGTTTTTT.

This chain joins TRBV28 and TRBJ2-2; D is ambiguous. Germline CDR1 and CDR2: MDHEN and SYDVKM. The CDR3 consists of 10 residues. Trimming stripped 9 bases from V and 6 bases from J, with 5 bases between. CDR3 sequence: CASAAGELFF. The CDR3 bases are TGTGCCAGTGCCGCCGGGGAGCTGTTTTTT.

The chain combines TRBV5-1 with TRBJ1-4; D is perhaps TRBD1 (6 bases). The CDR3 consists of 15 residues. V lost 0 bases, J lost 5 bases, and 11 bases lay in between. The V gene's germline CDR1 is SGHRS and CDR2 YFSETQ. The CDR3 loop reads CASSLAGTPNEKLFF. For the CDR3, the DNA is TGCGCCAGCAGCTTGGCCGGGACACCGAATGAAAAACTGTTTTTT.

The V call is TRBV12-5, the J call TRBJ1-2; D possibly corresponds to TRBD1 (5 bases). V shed 7 bases and J shed 3 bases, with 15 bases lying between them. This CDR3 has 14 amino acids. CDR1 and CDR2 from the germline V gene are LGHNT and FRNRAP. The CDR3 sequence: CASDLYGGDYGYTF. In nucleotides, the CDR3 is TGTGCTAGTGACCTTTACGGGGGGGACTATGGCTACACCTTC.

The DNA of the CDR3 is TGTGCCAGCACTTTGGAGGGAAGCTATGGCTACACCTTC. Residues: CASTLEGSYGYTF. The rearrangement uses TRBV12-3 or TRBV12-4 and TRBJ1-2; no clear D gene. The CDR3 is 13 residues long. Trimming cost V 7 bases and J 4 bases, with 13 bases left between them.

The CDR3 region has the DNA TGTGCCAGCTTAGACAGCCGCACAGATACGCAGTATTTT. Amino acids: CASLDSRTDTQYF. The chain is built from TRBV12-3 or TRBV12-4 and TRBJ2-3, with D tentatively TRBD1 (5 bases). V lost 8 bases and J 1 base, leaving 10 bases between the germline ends. This CDR3 comprises 13 residues.

The rearrangement links TRBV6-5 to TRBJ2-4; tentatively, D is TRBD1 (6 bases). Germline V gene data show CDR1 as MNHEY and CDR2 as SVGAGI. V dropped 6 bases and J dropped 4 bases, with 13 bases sitting between them. The CDR3 is 14 amino acids. CDR3 nucleotide sequence: TGTGCCAGCAGCCCACAGGGAGCAAAAAACATTCAGTACTTC. Translation gives CASSPQGAKNIQYF.

This chain links TRBV9 with TRBJ2-1; 8 bases fit TRBD2. The junction had 8 bases not matched to a gene; V was cut back by 1 base and J by 8 bases. The CDR3 is 15 amino acids. Germline lookup yields CDR1 SGDLS and CDR2 YYNGEE. Here the CDR3 reads CASSVSGGPGHEQFF. DNA for the CDR3: TGTGCCAGCAGCGTATCGGGGGGGCCGGGCCATGAGCAGTTCTTC.

The chain recombines TRBV12-3 or TRBV12-4 with TRBJ1-4; unclear D gene. V lost 6 bases, J lost 12 bases, and 17 bases lay in between. The CDR3 extends over 13 amino acids. CDR3 loop: CASRTQERAELFF. CDR3 in DNA: TGTGCCAGCAGAACCCAGGAGAGGGCGGAACTGTTTTTT.

The chain uses TRBV27 and TRBJ2-2, with D perhaps TRBD1 (5 bases). Germline CDR1 reads MNHEY; CDR2 reads SMNVEV (reference sequence). Deletions cut 5 bases from V and 1 base from J, with 14 bases between. The length of the CDR3 is 16 residues. The CDR3 here is CASSPLRDRNTGELFF. CDR3 coding DNA: TGTGCCAGCAGTCCGCTCCGTGACAGGAACACCGGGGAGCTGTTTTTT.

The chain is built from TRBV6-2 or TRBV6-3 and TRBJ1-4; possible D gene TRBD1, 6 bases. V was cut by 6 bases and J by 4 bases, with 21 bases left in between. The CDR3 totals 17 residues. CDR1 and CDR2 from the germline V gene are MNHEY and SVGEGT. The CDR3 DNA reads TGTGCCAGCAGCCCTTTTGTCCTGACAGGCCGTAATGAAAAACTGTTTTTT. Encoded protein: CASSPFVLTGRNEKLFF.

This chain joins TRBV19 and TRBJ1-1; D is uncertain. The germline V gene encodes CDR1 LNHDA and CDR2 SQIVND (reference sequence). Between the trimmed V and J ends, which lost 3 bases and 5 bases, there was a span of 10 bases. This CDR3 is 13 amino acids long. Written as DNA, the CDR3 is TGTGCCAGTAGTATCGGGCCGGGGACTGAAGCTTTCTTT. Amino acids: CASSIGPGTEAFF. Supplemented by reference TRBV19 and TRBJ1-1, the full variable domain reads DGGITQSPKYLFRKEGQNVTLSCEQNLNHDAMYWYRQDPGQGLRLIYYSQIVNDFQKGDIAEGYSVSREKKESFPLTVTSAQKNPTAFYLCASSIGPGTEAFFGQGTRLTVV.

The chain couples TRBV29-1 to TRBJ1-2; D remains ambiguous. The length of the CDR3 is 10 residues. Germline V gives CDR1 SQVTM, CDR2 ANQGSEA. The ends were cut back, 6 bases at V and 7 bases at J, with 9 bases in the middle. The CDR3 DNA follows: TGCAGCGTGGGCGATCCTGGCTACACCTTC. The encoded protein is CSVGDPGYTF.

The chain is built from TRBV11-2 and TRBJ1-2; D unresolved. Germline V gene data show CDR1 as SGHAT and CDR2 as FQNNGV. This CDR3 is 11 amino acids long. Deletions cut 8 bases from V and 8 bases from J, with 12 bases between. The CDR3 DNA sequence: TGTGCCAGCCGAAACGGGAGAGGCTACACCTTC. This encodes CASRNGRGYTF.

The rearrangement joins TRBV27 to TRBJ1-2; 7 bases match TRBD1. The CDR3 sequence is 13 residues long. V shed 5 bases and J 3 bases; nucleotides not matched to a gene: 3. Germline CDR1 reads MNHEY; CDR2 reads SMNVEV (reference sequence). CDR3 protein: CASSGGQHYGYTF. DNA for the CDR3: TGTGCCAGCAGTGGGGGACAGCACTATGGCTACACCTTC.

The V gene is TRBV6-6, the J gene TRBJ2-1; 8 bases map to TRBD1. Per the germline V gene, CDR1 is MNHNY and CDR2 is SVGAGI (reference sequence). V shed 5 bases and J 5 bases; nucleotides not matched to a gene: 5. This CDR3 has 14 residues. Written as DNA, the CDR3 is TGTGCCAGCAGTGACAGGGGTTTCGACAATGAGCAGTTCTTC. The encoded protein is CASSDRGFDNEQFF.

The chain links TRBV3-1 (or the pseudogene TRBV3-2) to TRBJ1-1, with D hard to call. The CDR3 has 15 residues. With 0 bases removed from V and 3 bases from J, the gap between germline ends came to 11 bases. The V gene's germline CDR1 is LGHDT and CDR2 YNNKEL (reference sequence). The CDR3 DNA reads TGTGCCAGCAGCCAAGAGGTGGGTCCGCACACTGAAGCTTTCTTT. This codes for CASSQEVGPHTEAFF.

The chain carries TRBV11-2 and TRBJ1-3; 7 positions agree with TRBD1. This CDR3 is built from 18 residues. The junction had 14 bases not matched to a gene; V was cut back by 6 bases and J by 0 bases. Germline CDR1 SGHAT, CDR2 FQNNGV. The chain's CDR3 is CASSFGRTGAFSGNTIYF. Written as DNA, the CDR3 is TGTGCCAGCAGTTTCGGCCGAACAGGGGCGTTCTCTGGAAACACCATATATTTT.

The chain combines TRBV3-1 (or the pseudogene TRBV3-2) with TRBJ2-3; 16 bases match TRBD2. Germline loops: CDR1 LGHDT, CDR2 YNNKEL (reference sequence). This CDR3 contains 20 residues. Trimming took 0 bases from V and 3 from J; bases not matched to a gene: 9. The CDR3 DNA follows: TGTGCCAGCAGCCAAGAGTTCCCGGGACTAGCGGGGGGGCAAACAGATACGCAGTATTTT. Translating it yields CASSQEFPGLAGGQTDTQYF.

The chain employs TRBV14 and TRBJ1-1; D is ambiguous. V gave up 1 base and J gave up 4 bases, with 1 base separating them. From germline, CDR1 is SGHDN and CDR2 FVKESK. This CDR3 spans 11 amino acids. CDR3 coding DNA: TGTGCCAGCAGCCAAGCCACTGAAGCTTTCTTT. Its protein is CASSQATEAFF. The complete variable domain, with remaining parts taken from reference TRBV14 and TRBJ1-1, reads EAGVTQFPSHSVIEKGQTVTLRCDPISGHDNLYWYRRVMGKEIKFLLHFVKESKQDESGMPNNRFLAERTGGTYSTLKVQPAELEDSGVYFCASSQATEAFFGQGTRLTVV.

This chain connects TRBV7-2 to TRBJ1-6, with 9 bases lining up with TRBD1. The V gene end was trimmed by 2 bases and the J gene end by 9 bases; junction bases not matched to a gene: 5. The CDR3 runs 15 residues. Germline loops: CDR1 SGHTA, CDR2 FQGNSA. The CDR3 reads CASSLLGDRVSPLHF. The CDR3 bases are TGTGCCAGCAGCTTATTGGGGGACAGGGTTTCACCCCTCCACTTT. The full variable domain, completed using reference TRBV7-2 and TRBJ1-6, is GAGVSQSPSNKVTEKGKDVELRCDPISGHTALYWYRQSLGQGLEFLIYFQGNSAPDKSGLPSDRFSAERTGGSVSTLTIQRTQQEDSAVYLCASSLLGDRVSPLHFGNGTRLTVT.

Remarks on this clone: Other DNA variants within this sample encode the same CDR3. CDR3 residues: CASSPGQGPGNTIYF. The CDR3 DNA reads as TGTGCCAGCAGCCCGGGACAGGGGCCTGGAAACACCATATATTTT. The chain carries TRBV11-3 and TRBJ1-3; 10 nucleotides agree with TRBD1. CDR1 SGHNT and CDR2 YENEEA come from the germline V gene. The V gene end was trimmed by 5 bases and the J gene end by 2 bases; junction bases not matched to a gene: 3. CDR3 length equals 15 residues.

The CDR3 region has the DNA TGTGCCTGGAGTCCCCAGCGGTCTAGCACAGATACGCAGTATTTT. This sequence encodes CAWSPQRSSTDTQYF. The rearrangement joins TRBV30 to TRBJ2-3, with D possibly TRBD2 on 5 matching bases. V gave up 2 bases and J gave up 0 bases, with 12 bases separating them. The CDR3 is 15 residues long. The germline CDR1 and CDR2 sequences are GTSNPN and SVGIG (reference sequence).

The chain carries TRBV18 and TRBJ1-1; TRBD1 matches 9 bases. This CDR3 has 13 amino acids. With 8 bases clipped from V and 1 base from J, the junction kept 2 bases outside the gene matches. Germline CDR1 KGHSH, CDR2 LQKENI. This chain's CDR3 is CASGTGRNTEAFF. CDR3 DNA sequence: TGTGCCAGCGGGACAGGGAGGAACACTGAAGCTTTCTTT.

The chain combines TRBV24-1 with TRBJ1-1; 10 nucleotides line up with TRBD1. Germline lookup yields CDR1 KGHDR and CDR2 SFDVKD. This CDR3 comprises 15 residues. The ends lost 3 bases at V and 5 bases at J; junction bases unmatched: 5. CDR3 in DNA: TGTGCCACCAGTGATGAGGGACAGGGGAGAACTGAAGCTTTCTTT. This encodes CATSDEGQGRTEAFF.

The V gene is TRBV11-2, the J gene TRBJ2-2; 10 nucleotides line up with TRBD1. V trimming: 3 bases; J trimming: 0 bases; junction bases outside the gene matches: 1. CDR1 and CDR2 from the germline V gene are SGHAT and FQNNGV. CDR3 length equals 16 residues. The CDR3 region is CASSFGTGANTGELFF. The CDR3 DNA reads as TGTGCCAGCAGCTTCGGGACAGGGGCGAACACCGGGGAGCTGTTTTTT.

This sequence joins TRBV7-2 and TRBJ2-7; D may be TRBD1 (6 bases). The V and J ends lost 5 bases and 7 bases respectively, with 18 bases between them. The CDR3 sequence is 14 residues long. CDR1 SGHTA and CDR2 FQGNSA come from the germline V gene. CDR3 sequence reads: CASSPGQQSPEQYF. The DNA for the CDR3 is TGTGCCAGCAGCCCGGGACAACAATCCCCTGAGCAGTACTTC.

The genes are TRBV11-2 and TRBJ2-1, with D perhaps being TRBD1 or TRBD2 (5 bases each). Trimming took off 5 bases at V and 8 bases at J, with 16 bases between the two ends. The CDR3 contains 14 residues. The germline CDR1 and CDR2 sequences are SGHAT and FQNNGV. The CDR3 bases are TGTGCCAGCAGCCCCGGGACGGATAGAGATGAGCAGTTCTTC. Its translation: CASSPGTDRDEQFF.

The V and J genes are TRBV27 and TRBJ1-3; maybe TRBD1 (6 bases). This CDR3 contains 15 residues. The germline V gene encodes CDR1 MNHEY and CDR2 SMNVEV (reference sequence). Trimming removed 6 bases from V and 0 bases from J, with 12 bases in between. The DNA for the CDR3 is TGTGCCAGCAGGGCAGGGGAGCGCTCTGGAAACACCATATATTTT. As protein: CASRAGERSGNTIYF.

The chain carries TRBV5-4 and TRBJ1-2; D ambiguous. The length of the CDR3 is 13 residues. Trimming left V 1 base short and J 8 bases short, with 12 bases between. Per germline, CDR1 SGHNT and CDR2 YYREEE (reference sequence). The CDR3 bases are TGTGCCAGCAGCTTGCGTTCCGAACTCGGCTACACCTTC. Its translation: CASSLRSELGYTF.

V and J are TRBV2 and TRBJ1-4, with D possibly matching TRBD1 (5 bases). The V end was cut by 8 bases, the J end by 6 bases, with 13 bases between. The germline gives CDR1 SNHLY, CDR2 FYNNEI. This CDR3 has 13 residues. As DNA, the CDR3 is TGTGCCAGCGACGGCCAGGGCGATGAAAAACTGTTTTTT. Protein sequence: CASDGQGDEKLFF.

This clone was found once. The chain links TRBV7-9 to TRBJ1-1, with a weak D call TRBD1 (6 bases). The CDR3 has 14 amino acids. Trimming pared 5 bases from V and 5 bases from J, leaving 15 bases between. Germline assignment: CDR1 SEHNR and CDR2 FQNEAQ (reference sequence). The CDR3: CASSTEGVGTEAFF. The CDR3 nucleotides are TGTGCCAGCAGCACCGAGGGGGTTGGGACTGAAGCTTTCTTT.